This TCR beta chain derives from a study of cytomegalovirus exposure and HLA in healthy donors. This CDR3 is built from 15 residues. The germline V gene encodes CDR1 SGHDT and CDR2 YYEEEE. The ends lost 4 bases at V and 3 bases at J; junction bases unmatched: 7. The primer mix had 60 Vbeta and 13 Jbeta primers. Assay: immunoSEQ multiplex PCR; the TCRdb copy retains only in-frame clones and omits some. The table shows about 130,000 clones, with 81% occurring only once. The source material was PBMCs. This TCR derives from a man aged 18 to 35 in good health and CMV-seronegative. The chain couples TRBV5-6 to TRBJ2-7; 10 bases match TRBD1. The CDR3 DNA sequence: TGTGCCAGCAGCGGAACCGGGACAGGGGTCTACGAGCAGTACTTC. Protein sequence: CASSGTGTGVYEQYF.